This entry describes one T cell receptor (beta chain). Libraries were prepared by immunoSEQ multiplex PCR; TCRdb keeps only in-frame clonotypes and omits some of them. In the table there are about 540,000 clones, 75% to 85% of which are singletons. The data are from a study of shared T cell receptors in the human thymus. Germline V gene lookup returns CDR1 SGHNT and CDR2 YENEEA. Trimming cost V 8 bases and J 4 bases; bases outside gene matches: 16. This CDR3 contains 16 residues. These data were also filed under a second study, of human thymus T cells. That report adds: Immunologically healthy infants in Finland undergoing congenital heart defect surgery were the donors. The study used thymus tissue resected during corrective heart surgery. The authors found apparently biased V and J gene usage in thymic and blood repertoires. Overlap was high between thymic repertoires from unrelated individuals, as reported in related research.

The source of this sequence is a boy under three years old with a congenital heart defect. What was sequenced was thymocytes. The V gene is TRBV11-3, the J gene TRBJ2-5; 7 bases align to TRBD2. This CDR3 reads CASGQRLARGGETQYF. The CDR3 region has the DNA TGTGCCAGCGGACAACGACTAGCTCGAGGAGGAGAGACCCAGTACTTC. The whole variable domain, filled in from reference TRBV11-3 and TRBJ2-5, reads EAGVVQSPRYKIIEKKQPVAFWCNPISGHNTLYWYLQNLGQGPELLIRYENEEAVDDSQLPKDRFSAERLKGVDSTLKIQPAELGDSAVYLCASGQRLARGGETQYFGPGTRLLVL.